This T cell receptor (beta chain) was recorded in a study of blood T cell repertoires in COVID-19. Across the study: The United States, Italy and Spain supplied acute and convalescent COVID-19 samples. The analysed material was cDNA or gDNA that came from T cells, B-cell-depleted T cells, or PBMCs.

In the study's own analysis: Amplification of reference gene primers provided the estimated nucleated cell counts. Using immunoSEQ multiplex PCR, the repertoire was profiled, and TCRdb retains in-frame clones only, with some absent. That table is the source of V, J and clone size, and D and trimming were worked out from the DNA. The sample includes about 150,000 clones, 70% to 90% of them seen just once. Trimming cost V 6 bases and J 0 bases; bases outside gene matches: 4. Germline CDR1 reads LNHDA; CDR2 reads SQIVND (reference sequence). This CDR3 comprises 14 residues. Sequencing input: peripheral blood. The V call is TRBV19, the J call TRBJ2-7; TRBD1 matches 8 bases. This clonotype originated in a man aged 55-75 years with active or convalescent COVID-19. The CDR3 DNA reads as TGTGCCAGTAGCCGCAGGGGGCTCTCCTACGAGCAGTACTTC. Translation: CASSRRGLSYEQYF.